Each of the 29 T cell receptor beta chains below was sequenced from the same sample in a study of blood T cell repertoires in COVID-19. Data came from immunoSEQ multiplex PCR; TCRdb stores just in-frame clones and leaves some out. The table has approximately 260,000 clones, less than 90% seen once. The material sequenced was peripheral blood. Receptors originate from a man between 60 and 75 years old who had recovered from COVID-19.

The V gene is TRBV7-9, the J gene TRBJ1-4; a weak D match, TRBD1 (6 bases). Germline CDR1 reads SEHNR; CDR2 reads FQNEAQ (reference sequence). This CDR3 has 18 amino acids. V lost 5 bases, J lost 0 bases, and 19 bases lay in between. CDR3 amino acids: CASSPVLGTPATNEKLFF. In nucleotides, the CDR3 is TGTGCCAGCAGCCCCGTATTAGGGACACCAGCAACTAATGAAAAACTGTTTTTT.

The rearrangement uses TRBV19 and TRBJ2-5, with 10 bases identical to TRBD2. The V segment lost 3 bases and the J segment 5 bases; nucleotides outside the gene matches: 15. This CDR3 spans 18 amino acids. Germline V gene sequence: CDR1 LNHDA, CDR2 SQIVND (reference sequence). CDR3 in DNA: TGTGCCAGTAGTATTTTGGGTCTAGCGGGAGAAGGGGGTGAGACCCAGTACTTC. Translation: CASSILGLAGEGGETQYF.

J is TRBJ1-2 and V is TRBV5-1; 7 nucleotides match TRBD1. The CDR3 contains 15 residues. The germline V gene encodes CDR1 SGHRS and CDR2 YFSETQ. V lost 0 bases, J lost 4 bases, and 6 bases stayed unmatched. The CDR3 bases are TGCGCCAGCAGCTTGGTCACGGGACAGCCCTATGGCTACACCTTC. Residues: CASSLVTGQPYGYTF.

This chain joins TRBV5-6 and TRBJ2-5; 9 nucleotides align to TRBD2. CDR1 SGHDT and CDR2 YYEEEE come from the germline V gene. This CDR3 has 16 amino acids. V lost 4 bases, J lost 2 bases, and 9 bases stayed unmatched. CDR3 bases: TGTGCCAGCAGCCGGCAAGCGGGGGGAAGACAAGAGACCCAGTACTTC. It yields the protein CASSRQAGGRQETQYF.

This rearrangement joins TRBV3-1 (or the pseudogene TRBV3-2) to TRBJ1-1; 8 bases align to TRBD1. J gave up 2 bases and V 3 bases, and 5 bases lay outside the gene matches. This CDR3 is 15 amino acids long. Germline-derived CDR1 and CDR2 are LGHDT and YNNKEL (reference sequence). CDR3 residues: CASSHRDRQNTEAFF. The CDR3 coding sequence is TGTGCCAGCAGCCACCGGGACAGGCAAAACACTGAAGCTTTCTTT.

V gene TRBV6-4 combines with J gene TRBJ2-3; 12 bases map to TRBD2. The CDR3 covers 19 residues. Trimming at V came to 2 bases and at J to 4 bases, leaving 13 bases not matched to a gene. Germline V gives CDR1 MRHNA, CDR2 SNTAGT. The CDR3, as DNA: TGTGCCAGCAGTGACAGCCTAGCGGGGGGGCTTAGGGATTCAGATACGCAGTATTTT. Its translation is CASSDSLAGGLRDSDTQYF.

The chain is built from TRBV7-9 and TRBJ2-7, with D possibly matching TRBD1 (7 bases). Germline CDR1 reads SEHNR; CDR2 reads FQNEAQ (reference sequence). This CDR3 comprises 15 residues. With 5 bases removed from V and 5 bases from J, the gap between germline ends came to 19 bases. Here the CDR3 DNA reads TGTGCCAGCAGCCGAATTTCAGGGGGGCAGGACGAGCAGTACTTC. Its translation is CASSRISGGQDEQYF.

In DNA, the CDR3 is TGTGCCAGTAGTATCCCGCTCGGCGAGCAGTACTTC. Its translation is CASSIPLGEQYF. The V and J genes are TRBV19 and TRBJ2-7; D is unclear. V dropped 3 bases and J dropped 6 bases, with 9 bases sitting between them. The CDR3 is 12 amino acids. CDR1 and CDR2 (germline): LNHDA, SQIVND (reference sequence).

V gene TRBV5-1 combines with J gene TRBJ2-3; 7 nucleotides line up with TRBD1. J gave up 6 bases and V 2 bases, and 15 bases lay outside the gene matches. Germline CDR1 is SGHRS and CDR2 is YFSETQ. The CDR3 covers 17 residues. This CDR3 is CASSFPPRARGQDTQYF. CDR3 DNA: TGCGCCAGCAGCTTTCCCCCCCGGGCTAGGGGACAGGATACGCAGTATTTT.

This chain uses TRBV20-1 with TRBJ2-7, with D possibly being TRBD2 (6 bases). Germline CDR1 is DFQATT and CDR2 is SNEGSKA (reference sequence). The CDR3 loop spans 13 amino acids. V lost 3 bases, J lost 6 bases, and 15 bases lay in between. CDR3 in amino acids: CSASPGERIEQYF. DNA for the CDR3: TGCAGTGCTAGTCCGGGGGAACGGATCGAGCAGTACTTC.

This clone has just a few counts. V gene TRBV15 combines with J gene TRBJ2-3, with TRBD2 matching 12 bases. After removal of 1 base from V and 0 bases from J, the junction contained 8 bases not matched to a gene. Germline CDR1 LNHNV, CDR2 YYDKDF (reference sequence). This CDR3 contains 19 residues. CDR3 coding DNA: TGTGCCACCAGCAGAGCTAGACTAGCGGGAGTAGGTAGCACAGATACGCAGTATTTT. It is translated as CATSRARLAGVGSTDTQYF.

The chain couples TRBV27 to TRBJ2-7; D ambiguous. CDR1 and CDR2 from the germline V gene are MNHEY and SMNVEV (reference sequence). Trimming removed 3 bases at V and 3 bases at J, with 6 bases between. The CDR3 runs 12 residues. The CDR3 region has the DNA TGTGCCAGCAGTTTTGGCGGCTACGAGCAGTACTTC. Amino acids: CASSFGGYEQYF.

This chain uses TRBV7-9 with TRBJ2-5; 8 nucleotides match TRBD1. CDR1 and CDR2 (germline): SEHNR, FQNEAQ (reference sequence). The CDR3 extends over 13 amino acids. The V gene end was trimmed by 5 bases and the J gene end by 7 bases; junction bases not matched to a gene: 6. Here the CDR3 reads CASSHGQGRTQYF. The CDR3 DNA is TGTGCCAGCAGCCACGGACAGGGTCGGACCCAGTACTTC.

This chain uses TRBV6-5 with TRBJ1-6, with a tentative D call TRBD1 (6 bases). This CDR3 spans 16 amino acids. Germline V gives CDR1 MNHEY, CDR2 SVGAGI. V was clipped by 0 bases and J by 5 bases, with 11 bases between them. CDR3 sequence: CASSYSGGRDNSPLHF. CDR3 coding DNA: TGTGCCAGCAGTTACTCAGGGGGTCGGGATAATTCACCCCTCCACTTT.

Comments on this clone: The sample holds other DNA sequences that translate to the same CDR3. V is TRBV29-1 and J is TRBJ2-5; D not certain. CDR1 SQVTM and CDR2 ANQGSEA come from the germline V gene. This CDR3 has 11 amino acids. The V end lost 2 bases, the J end lost 4 bases, and 5 bases lay between the germline ends. The chain's CDR3 is CSVELVETQYF. Here the CDR3 DNA reads TGCAGCGTTGAACTAGTAGAGACCCAGTACTTC.

This chain uses TRBV29-1 with TRBJ2-1, with D tentatively TRBD2 (8 bases). The length of the CDR3 is 13 residues. V gave up 6 bases and J gave up 9 bases, with 18 bases separating them. From germline, CDR1 is SQVTM and CDR2 ANQGSEA. CDR3 nucleotides: TGCAGCGTCCATAAGGGGGCGGGGGGTGAGCAGTTCTTC. Its protein is CSVHKGAGGEQFF.

The chain links TRBV4-1 to TRBJ2-7, with 7 bases fitting TRBD2. V lost 1 base, J lost 4 bases, and 7 bases stayed unmatched. Germline V gives CDR1 MGHRA, CDR2 YSYEKL. This CDR3 is built from 15 residues. The CDR3 reads CASSQATSSGYEQYF. The CDR3 DNA follows: TGCGCCAGCAGCCAAGCGACTAGCTCAGGTTACGAGCAGTACTTC.

This chain connects TRBV18 to TRBJ1-2; TRBD1 might be the D (6 bases). Per the germline V gene, CDR1 is KGHSH and CDR2 is LQKENI. This CDR3 is built from 12 residues. Trimming stripped 3 bases from V and 8 bases from J, with 10 bases between. DNA of the CDR3: TGTGCCAGCTCACCCCAGGGGAAGGGCTACACCTTC. This encodes CASSPQGKGYTF. Supplemented by reference TRBV18 and TRBJ1-2, the full variable domain reads NAGVMQNPRHLVRRRGQEARLRCSPMKGHSHVYWYRQLPEEGLKFMVYLQKENIIDESGMPKERFSAEFPKEGPSILRIQQVVRGDSAAYFCASSPQGKGYTFGSGTRLTVV.

V is TRBV19 and J is TRBJ2-3; 9 bases are a match to TRBD2. This CDR3 spans 16 amino acids. Trimming at V came to 7 bases and at J to 5 bases, leaving 13 bases not matched to a gene. Germline V gene lookup returns CDR1 LNHDA and CDR2 SQIVND (reference sequence). The CDR3 region has the DNA TGTGCCAGTAAGGTACTGCGGGAGGGAAAGGAAGATACGCAGTATTTT. Translation: CASKVLREGKEDTQYF.

This chain uses TRBV5-1 with TRBJ1-5; no definite D call. Looked up from germline, CDR1 is SGHRS and CDR2 is YFSETQ. The CDR3 extends over 15 amino acids. Deletions cut 0 bases from V and 0 bases from J, with 7 bases between. DNA of the CDR3: TGCGCCAGCAGCTTGGTTGACTTTAGCAATCAGCCCCAGCATTTT. Residues: CASSLVDFSNQPQHF.

This rearrangement joins TRBV19 to TRBJ2-4; D might be TRBD1 (6 bases). Germline-derived CDR1 and CDR2 are LNHDA and SQIVND (reference sequence). V was trimmed by 6 bases and J by 5 bases, leaving 14 bases between them. This CDR3 is 14 amino acids long. The CDR3 coding sequence is TGTGCCAGTAGCCCGACAGGCGGTCAAAACATTCAGTACTTC. Protein product: CASSPTGGQNIQYF.

The chain is built from TRBV30 and TRBJ1-6, with 8 bases matching TRBD1. V shed 3 bases, J shed 7 bases, and the junction held 8 bases outside the gene matches. There are 15 residues in the CDR3. Germline values: CDR1 GTSNPN, CDR2 SVGIG (reference sequence). The CDR3, as DNA: TGTGCCTGGAGGACCCCGGGACAGGAAAATTCACCCCTCCACTTT. The encoded protein is CAWRTPGQENSPLHF.

This clone was seen only once. This chain links TRBV5-1 with TRBJ2-5, with a tentative D call TRBD2 (5 bases). The CDR3 extends over 13 amino acids. Germline V lookup: CDR1 SGHRS, CDR2 YFSETQ. The V and J ends lost 0 bases and 5 bases respectively, with 8 bases between them. The CDR3 protein is CASSLATGETQYF. CDR3 DNA sequence: TGCGCCAGCAGCTTGGCCACGGGGGAGACCCAGTACTTC.

The CDR3 nucleotides are TGTGCCAGCAGCGTAGGCCAGCGGGCTGGCCCAGATACGCAGTATTTT. Translation gives CASSVGQRAGPDTQYF. The chain couples TRBV9 to TRBJ2-3, with a possible D match to TRBD2 (6 bases). This CDR3 has 16 amino acids. V dropped 0 bases and J dropped 4 bases, with 15 bases sitting between them. CDR1 is SGDLS, CDR2 YYNGEE, per germline.

In this sample, this clone turned up a few times. The chain uses TRBV6-1 and TRBJ1-5; possibly TRBD1 for D (5 bases). CDR1 and CDR2 (germline): MNHNS, SASEGT. V lost 3 bases, J lost 2 bases, and 8 bases lay in between. This CDR3 is built from 14 residues. This CDR3 reads CASSEGLGNQPQHF. The CDR3 region has the DNA TGTGCCAGCAGTGAGGGACTGGGCAATCAGCCCCAGCATTTT.

The chain links TRBV11-3 to TRBJ2-1; 11 positions match TRBD2. After removal of 5 bases from V and 4 bases from J, the junction contained 7 bases not matched to a gene. Germline V gives CDR1 SGHNT, CDR2 YENEEA. The CDR3 runs 16 residues. CDR3 protein: CASSLGGLAVYNEQFF. CDR3 nucleotide sequence: TGTGCCAGCAGCCTAGGGGGACTAGCGGTTTACAATGAGCAGTTCTTC. Full variable domain (rest looked up from reference TRBV11-3 and TRBJ2-1): EAGVVQSPRYKIIEKKQPVAFWCNPISGHNTLYWYLQNLGQGPELLIRYENEEAVDDSQLPKDRFSAERLKGVDSTLKIQPAELGDSAVYLCASSLGGLAVYNEQFFGPGTRLTVL.

The chain carries TRBV20-1 and TRBJ1-5; D unresolved. V lost 3 bases and J lost 0, with 9 bases in between. Germline V gene lookup returns CDR1 DFQATT and CDR2 SNEGSKA (reference sequence). CDR3 size: 14 residues. As DNA, the CDR3 is TGCAGTGCTAGTCTCCACGGTAGCAATCAGCCCCAGCATTTT. Protein product: CSASLHGSNQPQHF.

The chain combines TRBV19 with TRBJ2-1, with 7 bases aligning to TRBD2. With V trimmed by 5 bases and J by 1 base, 5 bases remained unmatched. Germline-derived CDR1 and CDR2 are LNHDA and SQIVND (reference sequence). The CDR3 is 15 residues long. CDR3 in DNA: TGTGCCAGTAGTCCCCAGCGGGATTCCTACAATGAGCAGTTCTTC. Amino acids: CASSPQRDSYNEQFF. The full variable domain, its missing parts supplied by reference TRBV19 and TRBJ2-1, is DGGITQSPKYLFRKEGQNVTLSCEQNLNHDAMYWYRQDPGQGLRLIYYSQIVNDFQKGDIAEGYSVSREKKESFPLTVTSAQKNPTAFYLCASSPQRDSYNEQFFGPGTRLTVL.

The DNA for the CDR3 is TGTGCCAGCTTCAAAGGGGCCAACGTCCTGACTTTC. Its protein product is CASFKGANVLTF. The J gene is TRBJ2-6, the V gene TRBV28; D gene uncertain. Germline loops: CDR1 MDHEN, CDR2 SYDVKM. This CDR3 spans 12 amino acids. V was trimmed by 8 bases and J by 4 bases, leaving 6 bases between them.